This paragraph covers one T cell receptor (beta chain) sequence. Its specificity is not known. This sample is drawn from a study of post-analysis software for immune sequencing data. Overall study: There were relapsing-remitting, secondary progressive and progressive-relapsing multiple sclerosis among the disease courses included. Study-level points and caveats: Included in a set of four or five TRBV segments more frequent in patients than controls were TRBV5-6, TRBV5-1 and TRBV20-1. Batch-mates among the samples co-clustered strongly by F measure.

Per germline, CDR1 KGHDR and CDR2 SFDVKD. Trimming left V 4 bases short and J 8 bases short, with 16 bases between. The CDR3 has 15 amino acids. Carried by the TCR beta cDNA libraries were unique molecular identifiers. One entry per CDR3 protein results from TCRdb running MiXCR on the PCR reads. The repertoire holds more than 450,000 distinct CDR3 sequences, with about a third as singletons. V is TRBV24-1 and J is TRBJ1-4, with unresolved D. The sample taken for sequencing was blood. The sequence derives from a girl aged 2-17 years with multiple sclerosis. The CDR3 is CATSEGSAGGEKLFF. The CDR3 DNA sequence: TGTGCCACCAGTGAGGGGTCAGCCGGCGGGGAAAAACTGTTTTTT.